What follows describes a single TCR beta chain. What this receptor recognizes is not known. The sample holds no much larger clone one base away, and base qualities are not on file. The immunoSEQ hsTCRB v3.0 assay was used at survey level resolution for TRB variable region sequencing. TRB sequencing targeted a depth of about 40,000-50,000 T-cell genomes per sample. TRB libraries were pooled and sequenced on an Illumina MiSeq using a v3 150-cycle kit. Per the original workflow: Repertoire analysis was run in R within a reproducible Nextflow workflow that covered QC, data transformation and analysis. LymphoSeq2, an R package for exploring AIRR-Seq data, was used to implement the custom analyses. After excluding a few samples that yielded fewer than 5000 total TRB sequences, fewer than 200 HIV repertoires remained for analysis. Of the 180 to 200 retained HIV repertoires, approximately 57 were collected before and around 130 after ART initiation. Repertoires were downsampled to 5000 TRB nucleotide sequences, and summary statistics were averaged over 100 downsampling iterations. TRB sequences were retained for analysis only if CDR3 regions of at least seven amino acids were present. Two measures captured diversity: a Shannon entropy-derived clonality score and the Gini coefficient. Repertoire networks linked the top 5000 CDR3 amino acid sequences whenever two sequences differed by an edit distance of one. GLIPH2 predicted antigen specificity groups and MHC restriction for TRB CDR3 amino acid sequences. Known CMV, EBV, HIV or tissue antigen associations were flagged by matching CDR3 amino acid sequences against VDJdb and McPAS-TCR. Pre-ART, post-ART and control groups were compared with Wilcoxon signed-rank tests and Holm-Bonferroni correction. TCRdb obtained this table from immuneACCESS and retained in-frame rearrangements with V and J assigned. These tables miss some clones; where compared with another copy, unresolved V genes account for less than half of the shortfall, and the remainder is unexplained. V, J and clone size are those of that table, while D and trimming were read from the DNA. The sample table contains around 30,000 clones; only one count was recorded for about 95% of them. Jointly, the top ten make up 8% to 10% of the sample.

The junction carries 15 bases between V and J, which are trimmed by 5 bases and 8 bases respectively. CDR1 and CDR2 are drawn from the germline V gene: SGHVS, FQNEAQ. The CDR3, from cysteine to phenylalanine, totals 13 residues. The entry retains the CDR3 DNA only, 39 bases that are in frame from base 1. To be included, a participant needed at least one PBMC sample from before ART initiation plus at least two post-ART samples. Treatment was received in the United States of America by all participants with HIV. Cryopreserved samples of 1-10 million PBMC were thawed and washed before DNA extraction. At the time of the earliest PBMC sample, participants with HIV were aged between roughly 23 and 60 years. PBMC samples from each participant spanned 1-4 timepoints before ART initiation and 2-8 timepoints after ART initiation, with a median of 7 samples. For every participant, serial HIV viral load, CD4+ T-cell count, ART history and demographic data were obtained. Using a Qiagen kit on a QIAcube, genomic DNA was extracted from unsorted PBMC, with samples processed in batches of 12.

This sample is part of a study of long-term antiretroviral therapy in people with HIV (dated by TCRdb to about 2022). Study-level background: The earliest samples were collected approximately a decade before the 2015 WHO recommendation for immediate ART, a period when ART was typically delayed until CD4 counts fell. Among the 25 to 30 participants with HIV, more than ten were female. Whether ART initiation and durable HIV suppression were associated with changes in peripheral blood TRB repertoire composition and diversity was tested in a retrospective serial study. The cohort contributed about 200 cryopreserved PBMC samples from 30 adults with confirmed HIV infection, collected serially over a mean of 6 years (range 1-12). No cross-contamination during QIAcube processing was seen in test extractions of a monoclonal T-cell line run alongside around 31 polyclonal samples. The paper as a whole reports these results and caveats: At every time point, the repertoire was dominated by expanded TRB clones first identified before ART initiation, although this dominance fluctuated and, in many PLHIV, declined after ART. Inferences about post-ART repertoire changes were limited because no data were available on ART adherence, viral resistance or therapy changes. Because pre-ART samples had limited cell numbers, unsorted PBMC were profiled rather than sorted CD4+ and CD8+ T cells. The samples were dated from about 2004 to 2017, and the ART regimens that were used may be less effective than current ART regimens. Starting ART was linked to a significant rise in TRB diversity, yet even with long-term ART the diversity remained significantly lower than in transplant donor controls. Owing to limited PBMC availability, only the TCR beta chain was sequenced, without alpha chain pairing. Compared with controls, HIV repertoires had narrower CDR3 length ranges, and the network structure pointed to an antigen-experienced repertoire that shifted only slightly toward naive after ART.

Source: unsorted PBMCs, taken 5.3 years after starting antiretroviral therapy. Rearrangement joined TRBV7-8 to TRBJ1-2; the D segment cannot be called with confidence. The receptor was derived from a man aged 30 to 45 with HIV. The CDR3 region reads CASSLEGTRGYTF. The nucleotide sequence is TGTGCCAGCAGCCTGGAGGGTACACGCGGCTACACCTTC. Outside the CDR3, residues come from the reference TRBV7-8 and TRBJ1-2 proteins, so the full variable domain is: GAGVSQSPRYKVAKRGQDVALRCDPISGHVSLFWYQQALGQGPEFLTYFQNEAQLDKSGLPSDRFFAERPEGSVSTLKIQRTQQEDSAVYLCASSLEGTRGYTFGSGTRLTVV.